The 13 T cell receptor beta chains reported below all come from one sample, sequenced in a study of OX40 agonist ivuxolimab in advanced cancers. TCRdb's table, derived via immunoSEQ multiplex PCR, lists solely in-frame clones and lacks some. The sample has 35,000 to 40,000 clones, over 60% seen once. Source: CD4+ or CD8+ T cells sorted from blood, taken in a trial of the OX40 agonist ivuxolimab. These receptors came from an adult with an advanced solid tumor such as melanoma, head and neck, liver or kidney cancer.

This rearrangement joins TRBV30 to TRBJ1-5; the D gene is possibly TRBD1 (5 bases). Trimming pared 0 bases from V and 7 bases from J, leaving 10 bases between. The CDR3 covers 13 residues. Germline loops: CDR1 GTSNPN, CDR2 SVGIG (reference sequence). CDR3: CAWSVLAGQPQHF. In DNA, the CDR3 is TGTGCCTGGAGTGTTCTAGCAGGGCAGCCCCAGCATTTT. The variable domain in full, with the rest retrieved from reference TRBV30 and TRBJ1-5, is SQTIHQWPATLVQPVGSPLSLECTVEGTSNPNLYWYRQAAGRGLQLLFYSVGIGQISSEVPQNLSASRPQDRQFILSSKKLLLSDSGFYLCAWSVLAGQPQHFGDGTRLSIL.

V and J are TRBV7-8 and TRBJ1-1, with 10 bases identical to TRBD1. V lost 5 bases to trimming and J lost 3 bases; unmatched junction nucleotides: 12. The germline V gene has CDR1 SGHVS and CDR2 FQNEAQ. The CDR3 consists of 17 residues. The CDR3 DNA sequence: TGTGCCAGCAGCCCTCAGACAGGGGGCCGTATGGACACTGAAGCTTTCTTT. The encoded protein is CASSPQTGGRMDTEAFF.

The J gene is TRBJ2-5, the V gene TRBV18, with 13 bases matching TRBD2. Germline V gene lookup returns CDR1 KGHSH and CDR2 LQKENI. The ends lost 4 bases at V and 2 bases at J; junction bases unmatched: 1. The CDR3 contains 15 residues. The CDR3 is CASSRTSGGQETQYF. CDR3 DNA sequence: TGTGCCAGCTCACGGACTAGCGGGGGTCAAGAGACCCAGTACTTC.

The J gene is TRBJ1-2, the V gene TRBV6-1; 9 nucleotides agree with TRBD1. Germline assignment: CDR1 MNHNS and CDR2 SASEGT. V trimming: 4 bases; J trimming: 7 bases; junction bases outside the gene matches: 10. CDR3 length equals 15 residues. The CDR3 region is CASSVLTGTGSGYTF. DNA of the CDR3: TGTGCCAGCAGTGTGCTTACCGGGACAGGGAGTGGCTACACCTTC.

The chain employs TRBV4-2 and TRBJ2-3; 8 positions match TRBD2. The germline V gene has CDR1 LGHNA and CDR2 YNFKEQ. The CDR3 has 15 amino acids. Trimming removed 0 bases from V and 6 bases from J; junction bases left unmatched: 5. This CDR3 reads CASSQERGGADTQYF. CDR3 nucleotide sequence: TGTGCCAGCAGCCAAGAACGGGGGGGCGCGGATACGCAGTATTTT.

CDR3 bases: TGTGCCAGCAGTGAAGTCACCCTTAATAACTATGGCTACACCTTC. As protein: CASSEVTLNNYGYTF. The genes are TRBV6-1 and TRBJ1-2; D is ambiguous. This CDR3 spans 15 amino acids. V was shortened by 1 base and J by 1 base, with 10 bases between the two germline ends. Germline V gives CDR1 MNHNS, CDR2 SASEGT.

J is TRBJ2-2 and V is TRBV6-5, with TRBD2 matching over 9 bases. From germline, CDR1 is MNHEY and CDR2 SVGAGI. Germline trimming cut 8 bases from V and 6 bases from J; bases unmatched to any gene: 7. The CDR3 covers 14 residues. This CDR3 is CASLRRGGAGELFF. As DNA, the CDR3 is TGTGCCAGCTTGAGGCGGGGGGGTGCCGGGGAGCTGTTTTTT.

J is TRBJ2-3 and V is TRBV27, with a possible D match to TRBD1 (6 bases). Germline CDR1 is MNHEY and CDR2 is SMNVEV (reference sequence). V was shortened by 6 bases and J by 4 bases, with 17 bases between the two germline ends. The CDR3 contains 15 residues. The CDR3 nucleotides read TGTGCCAGCAGCCTTTCGTTCAGGGGAGCAGATACGCAGTATTTT. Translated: CASSLSFRGADTQYF.

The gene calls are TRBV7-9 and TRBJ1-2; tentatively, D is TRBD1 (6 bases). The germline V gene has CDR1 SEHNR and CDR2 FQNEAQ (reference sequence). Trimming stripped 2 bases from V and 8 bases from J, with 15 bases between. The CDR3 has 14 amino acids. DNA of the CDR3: TGTGCCAGCAGCTTAAGATCCAAGGGGGTCGGCTACACCTTC. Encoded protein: CASSLRSKGVGYTF.

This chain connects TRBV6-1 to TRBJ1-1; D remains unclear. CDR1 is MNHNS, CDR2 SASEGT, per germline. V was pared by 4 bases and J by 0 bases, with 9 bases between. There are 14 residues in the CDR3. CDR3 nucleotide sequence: TGTGCCAGCAGTGTACAGAGATTGAACACTGAAGCTTTCTTT. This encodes CASSVQRLNTEAFF.

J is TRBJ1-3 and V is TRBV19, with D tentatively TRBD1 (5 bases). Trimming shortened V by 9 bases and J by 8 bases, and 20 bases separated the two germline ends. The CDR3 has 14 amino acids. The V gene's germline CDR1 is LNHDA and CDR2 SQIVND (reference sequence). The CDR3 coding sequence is TGTGCCAGATCGAAAAGCAGGGAATGCGACACCATATATTTT. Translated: CARSKSRECDTIYF.

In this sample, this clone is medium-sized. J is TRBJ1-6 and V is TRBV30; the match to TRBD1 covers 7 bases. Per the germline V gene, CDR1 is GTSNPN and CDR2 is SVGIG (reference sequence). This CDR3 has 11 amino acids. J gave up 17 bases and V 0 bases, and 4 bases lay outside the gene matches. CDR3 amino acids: CAWSVSRGIHF. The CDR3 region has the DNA TGTGCCTGGAGTGTAAGCAGGGGGATCCACTTT.

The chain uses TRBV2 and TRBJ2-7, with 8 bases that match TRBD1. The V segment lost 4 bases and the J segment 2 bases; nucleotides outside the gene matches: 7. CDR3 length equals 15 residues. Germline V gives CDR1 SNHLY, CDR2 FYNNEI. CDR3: CASSAYPGGAYEQYF. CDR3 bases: TGTGCCAGCAGTGCTTATCCAGGGGGCGCCTACGAGCAGTACTTC. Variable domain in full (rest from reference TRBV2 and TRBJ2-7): EPEVTQTPSHQVTQMGQEVILRCVPISNHLYFYWYRQILGQKVEFLVSFYNNEISEKSEIFDDQFSVERPDGSNFTLKIRSTKLEDSAMYFCASSAYPGGAYEQYFGPGTRLTVT.